Below, 28 T cell receptor beta chains from the same sample are listed, as sequenced in a study. TCRdb used MiXCR to reprocess the 5' RACE reads, holding one entry per CDR3 protein. This table has about 59,000 distinct CDR3 sequences, around 21% appearing once. Cells sorted as Tregs were CD4+, CD25+ and CD127-/low. Sequencing was performed on tumor-infiltrating Tregs sorted from the breast tumor. The receptors here all came from a female donor with breast cancer.

This clonotype was recorded a few times. The J gene is TRBJ2-7, the V gene TRBV24-1; D may match TRBD1 or TRBD2 (5 bases each). Germline loops: CDR1 KGHDR, CDR2 SFDVKD. The V end lost 1 base, the J end lost 3 bases, and 12 bases lay between the germline ends. The CDR3 has 15 residues. CDR3: CATSDFRDGNYEQYF. CDR3 DNA: TGTGCCACCAGTGATTTCCGGGACGGAAACTACGAGCAGTACTTC.

This clonotype occurred a few times. This chain links TRBV2 with TRBJ2-7; D is possibly TRBD2 (6 bases). The germline V gene encodes CDR1 SNHLY and CDR2 FYNNEI. With 2 bases removed from V and 13 bases from J, the gap between germline ends came to 21 bases. CDR3 size: 14 residues. The CDR3 nucleotides read TGTGCCAGCAGTGAAATCGGGGATAGGTCTAGCGCCTACTTC. This translates into CASSEIGDRSSAYF.

This clonotype is a singleton in its sample. Without the conserved terminal phenylalanine or tryptophan, this CDR3 likely stems from a read error. The rearrangement joins TRBV12-3 or TRBV12-4 to TRBJ2-7, with a weak D call TRBD2 (5 bases). Trimming shortened V by 6 bases and J by 1 base, and 10 bases separated the two germline ends. The CDR3 totals 13 residues. As DNA, the CDR3 is TGTGCCAGCAGCCCCGGACTTTCCTACGAGCAGTACCTC. Its protein is CASSPGLSYEQYL.

A note on this clonotype: A single base separates this from a much larger clone, so it may be a read error. The V gene is TRBV5-1, the J gene TRBJ1-2; 7 nucleotides agree with TRBD1. J was trimmed by 7 bases and V by 3 bases; bases with no gene match: 12. The CDR3 totals 15 residues. CDR1 SGHRS and CDR2 YFSETQ come from the germline V gene. CDR3 region: CASSSVEGAYCGYTF. CDR3 DNA sequence: TGCGCCAGCAGCTCGGTGGAGGGGGCGTACTGTGGCTACACCTTC. Full variable domain (missing parts from reference TRBV5-1 and TRBJ1-2): KAGVTQTPRYLIKTRGQQVTLSCSPISGHRSVSWYQQTPGQGLQFLFEYFSETQRNKGNFPGRFSGRQFSNSRSEMNVSTLELGDSALYLCASSSVEGAYCGYTFGSGTRLTVV.

V and J are TRBV12-3 or TRBV12-4 and TRBJ1-5; D uncertain. With 11 bases removed from V and 7 bases from J, the gap between germline ends came to 6 bases. This CDR3 comprises 9 residues. CDR3 loop: CALCQPQHF. CDR3 sequence (DNA): TGTGCCTTATGCCAGCCCCAGCATTTT.

Note on this clonotype: A read error is possible here, since a much larger clone lies one base away. The final CDR3 position lacks the conserved phenylalanine or tryptophan, pointing to a likely read error. The CDR3 nucleotides are TGCGCCAGCAGCTTCACTGGTGGCCATTCCGCTGGGGCCAACGTCCTGACTCTC. Its translation is CASSFTGGHSAGANVLTL. The chain combines TRBV5-1 with TRBJ2-6; D call uncertain. Germline-derived CDR1 and CDR2 are SGHRS and YFSETQ. The CDR3 is 18 residues long. Trimming stripped 2 bases from V and 2 bases from J, with 17 bases between.

This clonotype was recorded at least ten times. V usage is TRBV20-1 and J usage is TRBJ2-7; TRBD2 aligns across 10 bases. Germline assignment: CDR1 DFQATT and CDR2 SNEGSKA (reference sequence). The V segment lost 3 bases and the J segment 3 bases; nucleotides outside the gene matches: 5. The CDR3 extends over 14 amino acids. The CDR3 DNA reads TGCAGTGCTAGGCGGACTAGCGGTATCTACGAGCAGTACTTC. Translated: CSARRTSGIYEQYF.

About this clonotype itself: One base away lies a much larger clone, so this may be a sequencing read error. The rearrangement links TRBV29-1 to TRBJ2-3; no clear D gene. The J call may be faulty, since TRBJ1-5 better matches the DNA end. CDR3 size: 14 residues. Germline lookup yields CDR1 SQVTM and CDR2 ANQGSEA. The CDR3 here is CSVERQTSTDTQHF. In DNA form, the CDR3 reads TGCAGCGTTGAGCGCCAGACTAGCACAGATACGCAGCATTTT.

This clonotype appeared many times. The J gene is TRBJ1-2, the V gene TRBV20-1; D call uncertain. Trimming left V 3 bases short and J 3 bases short, with 23 bases between. Germline loops: CDR1 DFQATT, CDR2 SNEGSKA (reference sequence). This CDR3 comprises 17 residues. Written as DNA, the CDR3 is TGCAGTGCTAGCCCGACGGGCGAAAGGATTTCCCACTATGGCTACACCTTC. Residues: CSASPTGERISHYGYTF.

This clonotype was detected ten times or more. This chain joins TRBV20-1 and TRBJ2-3; 10 nucleotides align to TRBD2. V lost 3 bases, J lost 4 bases, and 1 base stayed unmatched. The CDR3 consists of 13 residues. Germline CDR1 and CDR2: DFQATT and SNEGSKA (reference sequence). The CDR3 DNA sequence: TGCAGTGCTAGGGGGACTAGCGCAGATACGCAGTATTTT. Protein sequence: CSARGTSADTQYF.

The CDR3 DNA reads TGCAGTGCCCCGCCTAACAGGGGGCTCTCGAGAGACATTCAGTACTTC. Its translation is CSAPPNRGLSRDIQYF. The genes are TRBV20-1 and TRBJ2-4; the match to TRBD1 covers 9 bases. From germline, CDR1 is DFQATT and CDR2 SNEGSKA (reference sequence). This CDR3 contains 16 residues. Trimming cost V 6 bases and J 8 bases; bases outside gene matches: 17.

This clonotype was seen more than once but under ten times. The V gene is TRBV5-6, the J gene TRBJ1-2; 8 bases agree with TRBD1. Germline-derived CDR1 and CDR2 are SGHDT and YYEEEE. CDR3 size: 14 residues. Trimming took 4 bases from V and 3 from J; bases not matched to a gene: 5. CDR3 nucleotides: TGTGCCAGCAGCCGGACAGGGTTGGACTATGGCTACACCTTC. As protein: CASSRTGLDYGYTF.

This clonotype was counted a few times. The chain links TRBV9 to TRBJ1-1; perhaps TRBD1 as D (5 bases). Trimming left V 0 bases short and J 5 bases short, with 14 bases between. The CDR3 extends over 15 amino acids. Germline assignment: CDR1 SGDLS and CDR2 YYNGEE. In nucleotides, the CDR3 is TGTGCCAGCAGCGTAGTGGCCGGGGGGGGTACTGAAGCTTTCTTT. This gives the protein CASSVVAGGGTEAFF.

This clonotype was counted between two and nine times. V gene TRBV7-9 combines with J gene TRBJ1-1; no clear D gene. The V and J ends lost 5 bases and 4 bases respectively, with 14 bases between them. CDR3 length equals 14 residues. Germline V gene sequence: CDR1 SEHNR, CDR2 FQNEAQ (reference sequence). The chain's CDR3 is CASSPLYPGTEAFF. CDR3 nucleotide sequence: TGTGCCAGCAGCCCCCTCTATCCCGGCACTGAAGCTTTCTTT.

The table lists this clonotype with many counts. The CDR3 DNA reads TGTGCCAGCAGCCTGACTAGCGGGAAGACAGATACGCAGTATTTT. Its protein product is CASSLTSGKTDTQYF. This chain connects TRBV11-2 to TRBJ2-3; 11 positions agree with TRBD2. This CDR3 spans 15 amino acids. The ends lost 5 bases at V and 3 bases at J; junction bases unmatched: 4. Looked up from germline, CDR1 is SGHAT and CDR2 is FQNNGV. The full variable domain, in which reference TRBV11-2 and TRBJ2-3 provide the parts outside the CDR3, is EAGVAQSPRYKIIEKRQSVAFWCNPISGHATLYWYQQILGQGPKLLIQFQNNGVVDDSQLPKDRFSAERLKGVDSTLKIQPAKLEDSAVYLCASSLTSGKTDTQYFGPGTRLTVL.

This clonotype occurred a few times. The chain uses TRBV7-8 and TRBJ1-2; possible D gene TRBD1, 6 bases. Trimming left V 5 bases short and J 6 bases short, with 19 bases between. The CDR3 consists of 15 residues. CDR1 is SGHVS, CDR2 FQNEAQ, per germline. For the CDR3, the DNA is TGTGCCAGCAGCCCGAGATCCGGGACAAATAATGGCTACACCTTC. Its translation: CASSPRSGTNNGYTF. Looking up the rest from reference TRBV7-8 and TRBJ1-2 gives the full variable domain: GAGVSQSPRYKVAKRGQDVALRCDPISGHVSLFWYQQALGQGPEFLTYFQNEAQLDKSGLPSDRFFAERPEGSVSTLKIQRTQQEDSAVYLCASSPRSGTNNGYTFGSGTRLTVV.

This clonotype was counted only a few times. The V and J genes are TRBV11-3 and TRBJ2-3, with TRBD1 matching over 8 bases. J gave up 2 bases and V 7 bases, and 8 bases lay outside the gene matches. The germline CDR1 and CDR2 sequences are SGHNT and YENEEA. The CDR3 totals 15 residues. Here the CDR3 reads CASTRTGLITDTQYF. CDR3 coding DNA: TGTGCCAGCACCAGGACAGGGTTGATCACAGATACGCAGTATTTT.

The chain links TRBV5-1 to TRBJ2-1; D tentatively fits TRBD1 or TRBD2 (5 bases each). Per the germline V gene, CDR1 is SGHRS and CDR2 is YFSETQ. The CDR3 contains 15 residues. The V end was cut by 7 bases, the J end by 0 bases, with 14 bases between. The CDR3 DNA sequence: TGCGCCAGCGATACCGGGACCCTCTCCTACAATGAGCAGTTCTTC. This encodes CASDTGTLSYNEQFF.

This clonotype came up a few times. CDR3 nucleotide sequence: TGTGCCAGCAGGTTGGGGGGAGTCACAGATACGCAGTATTTT. Its protein product is CASRLGGVTDTQYF. The genes are TRBV3-1 and TRBJ2-3, with D possibly matching TRBD2 (6 bases). The ends were cut back, 6 bases at V and 2 bases at J, with 12 bases in the middle. Germline V lookup: CDR1 LGHDT, CDR2 YNNKEL (reference sequence). This CDR3 is 14 amino acids long.

In this sample, this clonotype turned up a few times. A much larger clone lies one base from this, so it may be a read error. Here the CDR3 omits its conserved ending phenylalanine or tryptophan, so a read error is the likely source. The rearrangement uses TRBV20-1 and TRBJ2-1; possibly TRBD2 for D (7 bases). The germline V gene has CDR1 DFQATT and CDR2 SNEGSKA (reference sequence). With 1 base removed from V and 2 bases from J, the gap between germline ends came to 12 bases. The CDR3 has 15 residues. The CDR3 here is CSARVGGRPYNEQFL. CDR3 bases: TGCAGTGCTAGAGTGGGGGGGCGCCCCTACAATGAGCAGTTCCTC.

Comments on this clonotype: An end of the junction does not agree with germline; a read error may underlie this. CDR3 loop: CASSPGTTDEKLFF. CDR3 nucleotide sequence: TGTGCCAGCTCACCAGGGACAACCGATGAGAAACTGTTTTTT. The chain employs TRBV18 and TRBJ1-4, with a weak D call TRBD1 (6 bases). CDR3 length: 14 residues. Germline V gives CDR1 KGHSH, CDR2 LQKENI.

The rearrangement links TRBV7-9 to TRBJ1-1; a weak D match, TRBD1 (6 bases). Trimming left V 2 bases short and J 2 bases short, with 12 bases between. Germline-derived CDR1 and CDR2 are SEHNR and FQNEAQ (reference sequence). The CDR3 has 15 residues. Written as DNA, the CDR3 is TGTGCCAGCAGCTTAAGGTCAGGGGAAAACACTGAAGCTTTCTTT. It encodes CASSLRSGENTEAFF.

The rearrangement joins TRBV2 to TRBJ1-3, with D hard to call. The CDR3 covers 16 residues. The germline CDR1 and CDR2 sequences are SNHLY and FYNNEI. Trimming shortened V by 8 bases and J by 0 bases, and 17 bases separated the two germline ends. CDR3 coding DNA: TGTGCCAGCGGGGTCCCTCTCTACTTCTCTGGAAACACCATATATTTT. Translated: CASGVPLYFSGNTIYF.

For this clonotype: Being one base from a much bigger clone, this may be a read error. The rearrangement links TRBV20-1 to TRBJ2-3; TRBD2 matches 14 bases. The CDR3 consists of 18 residues. V lost 4 bases, J lost 3 bases, and 12 bases stayed unmatched. Germline assignment: CDR1 DFQATT and CDR2 SNEGSKA (reference sequence). For the CDR3, the DNA is TGCAGTGCTATCCCGGGACTAGCGGGAGTGATAAGGACAGATACGCAGTATTTT. This codes for CSAIPGLAGVIRTDTQYF.

With respect to this clonotype: A much more abundant neighbour one base away suggests this may be a read error. The chain carries TRBV6-6 and TRBJ2-7; D is uncertain. The CDR3 extends over 11 amino acids. CDR1 is MNHNY, CDR2 SVGAGI, per germline (reference sequence). CDR3 region: CAGSPGYEQYF. The CDR3 DNA is TGTGCCGGCAGCCCCGGGTACGAGCAGTACTTC.

The chain carries TRBV20-1 and TRBJ2-1, with 14 positions matching TRBD2. V gave up 0 bases and J gave up 3 bases; unmatched junction bases: 10. Germline CDR1 reads DFQATT; CDR2 reads SNEGSKA (reference sequence). The CDR3 length is 19 residues. The CDR3 nucleotides read TGCAGTGCTAGAGATCAATCGAGACTAGCGGGAGGGCGCTACAATGAGCAGTTCTTC. It encodes CSARDQSRLAGGRYNEQFF.

The chain combines TRBV12-3 or TRBV12-4 with TRBJ1-1; 7 bases fit TRBD1. With V trimmed by 5 bases and J by 2 bases, 2 bases remained unmatched. The CDR3 is made up of 13 amino acids. The CDR3 bases are TGTGCCAGCAGTAACAGGGGTAACACTGAAGCTTTCTTT. Protein: CASSNRGNTEAFF.

The chain joins TRBV27 to TRBJ2-1; unclear D gene. Germline loops: CDR1 MNHEY, CDR2 SMNVEV (reference sequence). V dropped 6 bases and J dropped 8 bases, with 17 bases sitting between them. The CDR3 runs 14 residues. The CDR3 DNA reads TGTGCCAGCAGAAACGGTTTATTTAATGATGAGCAGTTCTTC. This codes for CASRNGLFNDEQFF.